The 5 T cell receptor beta chains below were found in one sample sequenced in a study of blood T cell repertoires in COVID-19. Here immunoSEQ multiplex PCR was the method, and the copy in TCRdb shows in-frame clones only, minus some. The table records under 200,000 clones, under 80% of them present only once. Specimen: peripheral blood. The receptors shown here come from a woman over 75 with acute or convalescent COVID-19.

V and J are TRBV9 and TRBJ1-3, with 7 bases lining up with TRBD1. CDR1 is SGDLS and CDR2 is YYNGEE in the germline V gene. V lost 2 bases to trimming and J lost 4 bases; unmatched junction nucleotides: 3. This CDR3 region has 14 residues. CDR3 coding DNA: TGTGCCAGCAGCGTTGGGACAGAAGGAAACACCATATATTTT. This gives the protein CASSVGTEGNTIYF.

The rearrangement links TRBV5-6 to TRBJ1-2; D is ambiguous. Germline V gene lookup returns CDR1 SGHDT and CDR2 YYEEEE. The CDR3 covers 15 residues. Trimming left V 7 bases short and J 0 bases short, with 16 bases between. CDR3 in DNA: TGTGCCAGCGCGCGCGATCGTCACTCTAACTATGGCTACACCTTC. Translating gives CASARDRHSNYGYTF.

With respect to this clone: Different DNA sequences within this sample yield the same CDR3. This chain links TRBV28 with TRBJ2-7, with a weak D call TRBD2 (6 bases). Trimming cost V 3 bases and J 4 bases, with 19 bases left between them. Germline V gene data show CDR1 as MDHEN and CDR2 as SYDVKM. The CDR3 has 16 amino acids. CDR3 amino acids: CASSLDGGWVPYEQYF. CDR3 nucleotide sequence: TGTGCCAGCAGTTTGGATGGGGGGTGGGTCCCGTACGAGCAGTACTTC.

This clone has just a few counts. This chain joins TRBV6-1 and TRBJ2-7; D may be TRBD2 (5 bases). CDR1 is MNHNS, CDR2 SASEGT, per germline. V shed 2 bases and J shed 3 bases, with 11 bases lying between them. This CDR3 is built from 14 residues. In DNA, the CDR3 is TGTGCCAGCAGTGAATTCGGGGAGAACTACGAGCAGTACTTC. Translation: CASSEFGENYEQYF.

The chain couples TRBV4-3 to TRBJ2-1; D not resolved. CDR3 size: 17 residues. Trimming removed 2 bases at V and 2 bases at J, with 16 bases between. CDR1 LGHNA and CDR2 YSLEER come from the germline V gene. Here the CDR3 reads CASSQTYDAATYNEQFF. In DNA form, the CDR3 reads TGCGCCAGCAGCCAAACGTATGATGCGGCTACCTACAATGAGCAGTTCTTC.